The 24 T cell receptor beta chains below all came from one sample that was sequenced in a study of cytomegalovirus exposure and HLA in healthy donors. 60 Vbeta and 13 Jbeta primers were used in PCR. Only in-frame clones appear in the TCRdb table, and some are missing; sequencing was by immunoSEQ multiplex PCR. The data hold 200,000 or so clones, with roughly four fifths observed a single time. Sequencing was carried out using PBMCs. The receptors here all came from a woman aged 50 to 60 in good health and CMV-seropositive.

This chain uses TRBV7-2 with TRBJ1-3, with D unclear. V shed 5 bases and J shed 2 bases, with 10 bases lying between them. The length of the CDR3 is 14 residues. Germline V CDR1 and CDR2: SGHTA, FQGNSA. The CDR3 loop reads CASSPRQAGNTIYF. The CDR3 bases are TGTGCCAGCAGCCCGAGACAAGCTGGAAACACCATATATTTT.

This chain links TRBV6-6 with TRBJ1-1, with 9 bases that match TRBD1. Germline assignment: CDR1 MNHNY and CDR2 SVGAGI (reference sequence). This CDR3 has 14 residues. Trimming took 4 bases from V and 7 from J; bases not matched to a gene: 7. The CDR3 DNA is TGTGCCAGCAGTTCCCGACAGGGGGTCGGTGAAGCTTTCTTT. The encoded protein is CASSSRQGVGEAFF.

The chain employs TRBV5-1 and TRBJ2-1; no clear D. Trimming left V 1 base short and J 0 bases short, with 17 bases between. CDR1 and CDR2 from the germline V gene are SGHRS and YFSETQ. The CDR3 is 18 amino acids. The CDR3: CASSLLLLAVSSYNEQFF. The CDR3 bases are TGCGCCAGCAGCTTGCTCCTACTGGCGGTTAGCTCCTACAATGAGCAGTTCTTC.

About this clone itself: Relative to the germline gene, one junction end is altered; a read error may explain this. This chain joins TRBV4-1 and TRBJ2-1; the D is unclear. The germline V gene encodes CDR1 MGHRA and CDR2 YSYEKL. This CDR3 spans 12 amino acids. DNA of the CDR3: TGCGCCAGCAGCCAACCTAATACGGAGCGGTTCTTC. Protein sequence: CASSQPNTERFF.

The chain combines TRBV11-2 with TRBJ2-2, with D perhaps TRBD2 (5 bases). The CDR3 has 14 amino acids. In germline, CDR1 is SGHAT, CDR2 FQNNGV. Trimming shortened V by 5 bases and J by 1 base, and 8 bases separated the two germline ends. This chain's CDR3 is CASSASRNTGELFF. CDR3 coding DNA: TGTGCCAGCAGCGCTAGCAGGAACACCGGGGAGCTGTTTTTT.

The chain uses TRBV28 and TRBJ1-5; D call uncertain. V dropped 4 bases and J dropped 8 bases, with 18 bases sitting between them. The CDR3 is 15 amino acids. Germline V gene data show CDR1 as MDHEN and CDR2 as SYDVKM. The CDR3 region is CASSSPRVLPEPQHF. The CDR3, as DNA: TGTGCCAGCAGTTCGCCCCGGGTCCTCCCGGAGCCCCAGCATTTT. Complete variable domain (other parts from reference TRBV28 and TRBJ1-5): DVKVTQSSRYLVKRTGEKVFLECVQDMDHENMFWYRQDPGLGLRLIYFSYDVKMKEKGDIPEGYSVSREKKERFSLILESASTNQTSMYLCASSSPRVLPEPQHFGDGTRLSIL.

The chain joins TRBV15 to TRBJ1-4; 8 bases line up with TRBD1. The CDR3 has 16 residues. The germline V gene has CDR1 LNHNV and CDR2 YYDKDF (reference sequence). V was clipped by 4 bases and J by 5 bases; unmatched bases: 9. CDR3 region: CATSKSGDRNNEKLFF. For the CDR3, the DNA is TGTGCCACCAGCAAGAGTGGGGACAGGAACAATGAAAAACTGTTTTTT.

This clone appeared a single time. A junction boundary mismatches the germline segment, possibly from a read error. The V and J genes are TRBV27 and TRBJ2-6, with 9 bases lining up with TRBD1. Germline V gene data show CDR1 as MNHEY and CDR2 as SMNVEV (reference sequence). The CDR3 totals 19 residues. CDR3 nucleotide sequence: TGTGCCAGCAGTTTTAGGTCGGGACAGGGTTTCTCTGGGGCCAACGGCCTGACTTTC. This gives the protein CASSFRSGQGFSGANGLTF.

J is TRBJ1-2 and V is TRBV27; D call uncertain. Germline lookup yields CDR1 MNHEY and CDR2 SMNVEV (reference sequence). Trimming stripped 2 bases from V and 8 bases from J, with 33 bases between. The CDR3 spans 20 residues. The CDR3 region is CASSLRGGPPTRGRREGYTF. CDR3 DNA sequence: TGTGCCAGCAGTTTACGGGGAGGGCCACCGACTCGCGGTAGGCGCGAGGGCTACACCTTC.

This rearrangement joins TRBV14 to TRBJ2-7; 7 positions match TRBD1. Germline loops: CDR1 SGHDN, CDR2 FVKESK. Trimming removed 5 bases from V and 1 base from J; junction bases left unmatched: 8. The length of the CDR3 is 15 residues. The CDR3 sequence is CASSYPTGLSYEQYF. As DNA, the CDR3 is TGTGCCAGCAGCTACCCGACAGGGCTGTCCTACGAGCAGTACTTC.

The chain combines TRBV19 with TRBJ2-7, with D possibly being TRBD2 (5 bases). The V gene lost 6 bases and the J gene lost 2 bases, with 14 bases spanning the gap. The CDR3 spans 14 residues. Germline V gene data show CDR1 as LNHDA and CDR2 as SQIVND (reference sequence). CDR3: CASRTNGDPYEQYF. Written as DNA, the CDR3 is TGTGCCAGTAGGACTAATGGGGATCCCTACGAGCAGTACTTC.

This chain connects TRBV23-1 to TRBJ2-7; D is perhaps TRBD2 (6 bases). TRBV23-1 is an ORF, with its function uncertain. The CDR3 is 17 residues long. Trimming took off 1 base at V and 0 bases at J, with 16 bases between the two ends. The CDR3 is CASSQWNGGINSYEQYF. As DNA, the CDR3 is TGCGCCAGCAGTCAATGGAATGGGGGGATAAACTCCTACGAGCAGTACTTC.

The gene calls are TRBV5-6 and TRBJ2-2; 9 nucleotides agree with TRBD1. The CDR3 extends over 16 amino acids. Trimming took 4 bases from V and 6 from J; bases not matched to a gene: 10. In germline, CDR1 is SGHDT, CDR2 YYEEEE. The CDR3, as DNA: TGTGCCAGCAGCCCGGGACAGGGTGATATAGCCGGGGAGCTGTTTTTT. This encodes CASSPGQGDIAGELFF.

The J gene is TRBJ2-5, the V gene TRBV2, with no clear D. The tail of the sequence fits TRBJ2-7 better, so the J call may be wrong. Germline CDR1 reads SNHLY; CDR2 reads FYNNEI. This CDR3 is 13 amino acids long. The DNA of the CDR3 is TGTGCCAGCAGTGACAGGCCCTCCTACGAGCAGTACTTC. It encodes CASSDRPSYEQYF.

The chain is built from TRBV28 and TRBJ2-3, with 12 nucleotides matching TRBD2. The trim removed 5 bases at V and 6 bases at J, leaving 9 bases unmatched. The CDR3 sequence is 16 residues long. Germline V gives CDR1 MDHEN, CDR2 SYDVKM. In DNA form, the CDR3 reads TGTGCCAGCAGTCCTCTTCTAGCGGGGGGGCTGGATACGCAGTATTTT. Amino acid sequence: CASSPLLAGGLDTQYF.

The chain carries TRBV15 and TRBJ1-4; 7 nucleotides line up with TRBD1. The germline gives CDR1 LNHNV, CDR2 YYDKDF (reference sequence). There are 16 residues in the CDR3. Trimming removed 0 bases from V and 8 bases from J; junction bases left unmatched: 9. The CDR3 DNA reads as TGTGCCACCAGCAGAGATTTGGCAGGGGACAGAGAAAAACTGTTTTTT. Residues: CATSRDLAGDREKLFF. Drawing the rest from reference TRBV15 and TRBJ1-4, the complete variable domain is DAMVIQNPRYQVTQFGKPVTLSCSQTLNHNVMYWYQQKSSQAPKLLFHYYDKDFNNEADTPDNFQSRRPNTSFCFLDIRSPGLGDTAMYLCATSRDLAGDREKLFFGSGTQLSVL.

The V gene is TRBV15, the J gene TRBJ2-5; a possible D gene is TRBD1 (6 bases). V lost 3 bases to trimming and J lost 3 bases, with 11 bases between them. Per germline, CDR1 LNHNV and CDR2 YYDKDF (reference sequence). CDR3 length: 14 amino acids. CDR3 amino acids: CATSSGTTKETQYF. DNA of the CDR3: TGTGCCACCAGCAGTGGGACAACAAAAGAGACCCAGTACTTC.

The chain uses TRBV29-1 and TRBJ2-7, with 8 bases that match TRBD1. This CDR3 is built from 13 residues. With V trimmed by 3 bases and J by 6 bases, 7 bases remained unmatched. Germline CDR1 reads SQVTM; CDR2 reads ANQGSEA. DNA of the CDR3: TGCAGCGTTGAGCGCAGGGGGCGCGGCGAGCAGTACTTC. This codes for CSVERRGRGEQYF.

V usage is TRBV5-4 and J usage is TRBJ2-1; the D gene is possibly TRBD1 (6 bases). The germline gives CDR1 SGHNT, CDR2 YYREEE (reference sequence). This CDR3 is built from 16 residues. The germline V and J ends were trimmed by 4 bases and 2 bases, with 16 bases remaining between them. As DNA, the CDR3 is TGTGCCAGCAGCGCCGACAGGTTCCTTACCTACAATGAGCAGTTCTTC. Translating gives CASSADRFLTYNEQFF.

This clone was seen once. In DNA form, the CDR3 reads TGTGCCAGCTCACTCGACAGGGGGCGGTTTACTAATGAAAAACTGTTTTTT. Translating gives CASSLDRGRFTNEKLFF. V usage is TRBV18 and J usage is TRBJ1-4; 10 bases align to TRBD1. The CDR3 runs to 17 residues. J was trimmed by 2 bases and V by 4 bases; bases with no gene match: 7. Germline V gene sequence: CDR1 KGHSH, CDR2 LQKENI. Looking up the rest from reference TRBV18 and TRBJ1-4 gives the full variable domain: NAGVMQNPRHLVRRRGQEARLRCSPMKGHSHVYWYRQLPEEGLKFMVYLQKENIIDESGMPKERFSAEFPKEGPSILRIQQVVRGDSAAYFCASSLDRGRFTNEKLFFGSGTQLSVL.

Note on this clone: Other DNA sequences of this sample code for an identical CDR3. In DNA form, the CDR3 reads TGTGCCAGCAGCTTGGGGACAGGGTCCTATGGCTACACCTTC. Its protein product is CASSLGTGSYGYTF. V gene TRBV11-2 combines with J gene TRBJ1-2; 9 bases agree with TRBD1. V dropped 3 bases and J dropped 4; count of bases not matched to a gene: 3. Germline CDR1 is SGHAT and CDR2 is FQNNGV. The CDR3 consists of 14 residues.

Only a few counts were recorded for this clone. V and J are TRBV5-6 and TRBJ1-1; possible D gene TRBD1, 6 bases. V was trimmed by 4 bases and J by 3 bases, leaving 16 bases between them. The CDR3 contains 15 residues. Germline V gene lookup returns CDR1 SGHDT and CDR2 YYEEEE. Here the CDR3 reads CASSTTGNKDTEAFF. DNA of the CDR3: TGTGCCAGCAGCACCACAGGGAATAAGGACACTGAAGCTTTCTTT.

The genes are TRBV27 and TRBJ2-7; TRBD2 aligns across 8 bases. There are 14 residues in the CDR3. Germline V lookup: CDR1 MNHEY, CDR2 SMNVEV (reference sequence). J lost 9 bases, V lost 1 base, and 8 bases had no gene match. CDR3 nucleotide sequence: TGTGCCAGCAGTTTATTCGGGAGGGCACATCCGCAGTACTTC. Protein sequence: CASSLFGRAHPQYF.

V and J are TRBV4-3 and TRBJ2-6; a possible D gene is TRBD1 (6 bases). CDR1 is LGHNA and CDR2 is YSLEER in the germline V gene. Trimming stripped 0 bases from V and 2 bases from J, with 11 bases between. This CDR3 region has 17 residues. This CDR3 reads CASSQDSGVAGANVLTF. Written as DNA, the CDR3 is TGCGCCAGCAGCCAAGATTCAGGGGTCGCTGGGGCCAACGTCCTGACTTTC.